Listed here are 32 T cell receptor beta chains from one sample, sequenced in a study of blood T cell repertoires in COVID-19. Profiling relied on immunoSEQ multiplex PCR, and the TCRdb table lists in-frame clones only, not all of them. The sample holds about 40,000 clones; approximately 81% are singletons and the top ten take approximately 4.4%. The sample comprised peripheral blood. These receptors originate from a woman aged 70 to 79 with acute or convalescent COVID-19.

This clone has only a few counts. V and J are TRBV7-2 and TRBJ1-2; the match to TRBD1 covers 7 bases. Germline V gene sequence: CDR1 SGHTA, CDR2 FQGNSA. V lost 4 bases to trimming and J lost 4 bases; unmatched junction nucleotides: 6. The CDR3 totals 14 residues. The CDR3 region is CASSSGQSLYGYTF. DNA of the CDR3: TGTGCCAGCAGCTCGGGACAGTCCCTCTATGGCTACACCTTC.

This chain joins TRBV27 and TRBJ1-1, with D possibly being TRBD1 (5 bases). Germline values: CDR1 MNHEY, CDR2 SMNVEV (reference sequence). Trimming left V 1 base short and J 4 bases short, with 16 bases between. The CDR3 sequence is 16 residues long. The CDR3 sequence is CASSLYGGAMGTEAFF. The CDR3 DNA is TGTGCCAGCAGTTTATATGGCGGGGCGATGGGCACTGAAGCTTTCTTT.

The rearrangement uses TRBV7-8 and TRBJ2-7; D perhaps matches TRBD2 (6 bases). Trimming cost V 4 bases and J 4 bases, with 14 bases left between them. Germline CDR1 SGHVS, CDR2 FQNEAQ. CDR3 size: 14 residues. The CDR3: CASSSLALGYEQYF. DNA of the CDR3: TGTGCCAGCAGCTCGCTAGCGTTGGGATACGAGCAGTACTTC.

This clone has a handful of counts. The chain carries TRBV3-1 (or the pseudogene TRBV3-2) and TRBJ2-2, with 12 bases that match TRBD2. The CDR3 runs 16 residues. The germline gives CDR1 LGHDT, CDR2 YNNKEL (reference sequence). After removal of 4 bases from V and 6 bases from J, the junction contained 6 bases not matched to a gene. CDR3 residues: CASSLWTSGVPGELFF. The DNA of the CDR3 is TGTGCCAGCAGCCTCTGGACTAGCGGGGTCCCCGGGGAGCTGTTTTTT.

V gene TRBV29-1 combines with J gene TRBJ1-2, with 9 bases aligning to TRBD1. Germline V gene sequence: CDR1 SQVTM, CDR2 ANQGSEA. J gave up 7 bases and V 3 bases, and 9 bases lay outside the gene matches. The CDR3 is 14 amino acids. CDR3 nucleotide sequence: TGCAGCGTTGACCTGCCGGGACAGGGCGGTGGCTACACCTTC. This translates into CSVDLPGQGGGYTF.

Turning to this clone: At one boundary the junction diverges from the germline segment, which might be a read error. This chain uses TRBV25-1 with TRBJ2-7; 9 bases are a match to TRBD2. Germline V gene lookup returns CDR1 MGHDK and CDR2 SYGVNS. The CDR3 is made up of 16 amino acids. CDR3 sequence (DNA): TGCGCCAGCAGTGAATTCTTGGCGGGAGGGATCTACGAGCAGTACTTC. Protein: CASSEFLAGGIYEQYF.

In its sample, this clone was seen once. The chain joins TRBV7-2 to TRBJ2-5, with 7 positions matching TRBD1. This CDR3 is 15 amino acids long. With V trimmed by 1 base and J by 4 bases, 6 bases remained unmatched. The germline gives CDR1 SGHTA, CDR2 FQGNSA. CDR3 protein: CASSLEGAGLETQYF. CDR3 nucleotides: TGTGCCAGCAGCTTAGAGGGGGCCGGGTTAGAGACCCAGTACTTC. Full variable domain (remainder filled in from reference TRBV7-2 and TRBJ2-5): GAGVSQSPSNKVTEKGKDVELRCDPISGHTALYWYRQSLGQGLEFLIYFQGNSAPDKSGLPSDRFSAERTGGSVSTLTIQRTQQEDSAVYLCASSLEGAGLETQYFGPGTRLLVL.

V is TRBV18 and J is TRBJ2-1, with TRBD2 identical over 8 bases. The CDR3 covers 16 residues. Per the germline V gene, CDR1 is KGHSH and CDR2 is LQKENI. The V gene end was trimmed by 2 bases and the J gene end by 6 bases; junction bases not matched to a gene: 9. The CDR3 loop reads CASSPWTSLLGNEQFF. The CDR3 DNA follows: TGTGCCAGCTCACCATGGACTAGCCTGCTGGGCAATGAGCAGTTCTTC. The complete variable domain, with remaining parts taken from reference TRBV18 and TRBJ2-1, reads NAGVMQNPRHLVRRRGQEARLRCSPMKGHSHVYWYRQLPEEGLKFMVYLQKENIIDESGMPKERFSAEFPKEGPSILRIQQVVRGDSAAYFCASSPWTSLLGNEQFFGPGTRLTVL.

CDR3 nucleotides: TGTGCCAGCAGACGACAGGGGGGCACTGAAGCTTTCTTT. Encoded protein: CASRRQGGTEAFF. The V gene is TRBV12-3 or TRBV12-4, the J gene TRBJ1-1, with 9 positions matching TRBD1. The CDR3 contains 13 residues. Trimming took 6 bases from V and 4 from J; bases not matched to a gene: 3.

The rearrangement joins TRBV28 to TRBJ1-1; no reliable D call. CDR3 size: 16 residues. V lost 5 bases, J lost 4 bases, and 20 bases lay in between. From germline, CDR1 is MDHEN and CDR2 SYDVKM. In DNA, the CDR3 is TGTGCCAGCAGTCCTCGGACTGGCTACCCGGGCACTGAAGCTTTCTTT. This translates into CASSPRTGYPGTEAFF. Using reference TRBV28 and TRBJ1-1 for the parts outside the CDR3, the full variable domain is DVKVTQSSRYLVKRTGEKVFLECVQDMDHENMFWYRQDPGLGLRLIYFSYDVKMKEKGDIPEGYSVSREKKERFSLILESASTNQTSMYLCASSPRTGYPGTEAFFGQGTRLTVV.

This clone was found once. The genes are TRBV27 and TRBJ2-1, with D possibly matching TRBD1 (6 bases). Trimming pared 6 bases from V and 8 bases from J, leaving 17 bases between. CDR1 and CDR2 (germline): MNHEY, SMNVEV (reference sequence). The CDR3 totals 14 residues. CDR3 bases: TGTGCCAGCAGGGGGTGGGGGACACGTGATGAGCAGTTCTTC. This encodes CASRGWGTRDEQFF.

The rearrangement links TRBV29-1 to TRBJ2-2, with TRBD2 matching 8 bases. This CDR3 is built from 14 residues. V was pared by 4 bases and J by 4 bases, with 5 bases of the junction left unmatched. Germline V gives CDR1 SQVTM, CDR2 ANQGSEA. Written as DNA, the CDR3 is TGCAGCGTTGTTGGGACTAGAGGCACCGGGGAGCTGTTTTTT. Translated: CSVVGTRGTGELFF.

V usage is TRBV5-5 and J usage is TRBJ1-1; D unresolved. Germline V gene data show CDR1 as SGHKS and CDR2 as YYEKEE (reference sequence). The CDR3 has 14 amino acids. The V end lost 1 base, the J end lost 3 bases, and 10 bases lay between the germline ends. Here the CDR3 DNA reads TGTGCCAGCAGCTTGATCACTGACTACACTGAAGCTTTCTTT. The encoded protein is CASSLITDYTEAFF. The full variable domain, its missing parts supplied by reference TRBV5-5 and TRBJ1-1, is DAGVTQSPTHLIKTRGQQVTLRCSPISGHKSVSWYQQVLGQGPQFIFQYYEKEERGRGNFPDRFSARQFPNYSSELNVNALLLGDSALYLCASSLITDYTEAFFGQGTRLTVV.

The chain joins TRBV6-1 to TRBJ2-5; 10 bases map to TRBD2. From germline, CDR1 is MNHNS and CDR2 SASEGT. V lost 0 bases, J lost 5 bases, and 3 bases stayed unmatched. The CDR3 extends over 15 amino acids. The CDR3 nucleotides are TGTGCCAGCAGTGAAGCCACGGGACTAGCGGAGACCCAGTACTTC. As protein: CASSEATGLAETQYF.

The CDR3 DNA is TGCGCCAGCAGCCAACCTCAGGGGGGGACAGGTTTGACTGAAGCTTTCTTT. It yields the protein CASSQPQGGTGLTEAFF. V usage is TRBV4-1 and J usage is TRBJ1-1; 8 bases line up with TRBD1. With V trimmed by 2 bases and J by 5 bases, 13 bases remained unmatched. The CDR3 consists of 17 residues. Germline V gene sequence: CDR1 MGHRA, CDR2 YSYEKL.

The chain couples TRBV7-9 to TRBJ1-1; 7 bases are shared with TRBD1. V lost 2 bases, J lost 11 bases, and 8 bases stayed unmatched. CDR3 length: 13 amino acids. Germline CDR1 SEHNR, CDR2 FQNEAQ (reference sequence). The CDR3: CASSLTGQAGAFF. In DNA form, the CDR3 reads TGTGCCAGCAGCTTAACCGGACAGGCGGGTGCTTTCTTT.

The gene calls are TRBV2 and TRBJ1-6; D possibly corresponds to TRBD1 (6 bases). This CDR3 is built from 15 residues. Germline CDR1 SNHLY, CDR2 FYNNEI. Trimming pared 6 bases from V and 1 base from J, leaving 10 bases between. CDR3 amino acids: CASSDRGSYNSPLHF. The CDR3 bases are TGTGCCAGCAGCGATAGGGGGTCCTATAATTCACCCCTCCACTTT.

The V and J genes are TRBV11-2 and TRBJ2-3, with TRBD2 matching 9 bases. J was trimmed by 11 bases and V by 8 bases; bases with no gene match: 8. The CDR3 sequence is 12 residues long. Germline loops: CDR1 SGHAT, CDR2 FQNNGV. The chain's CDR3 is CASARGSGGQYF. CDR3 nucleotides: TGTGCCAGCGCTAGGGGTAGCGGGGGGCAGTATTTT. The variable domain in full, with the rest retrieved from reference TRBV11-2 and TRBJ2-3, is EAGVAQSPRYKIIEKRQSVAFWCNPISGHATLYWYQQILGQGPKLLIQFQNNGVVDDSQLPKDRFSAERLKGVDSTLKIQPAKLEDSAVYLCASARGSGGQYFGPGTRLTVL.

This rearrangement joins TRBV6-5 to TRBJ1-5; D might be TRBD1 (5 bases). Trimming stripped 6 bases from V and 2 bases from J, with 14 bases between. CDR3 length equals 15 residues. Germline V gene lookup returns CDR1 MNHEY and CDR2 SVGAGI. CDR3 amino acids: CASRPQDTGNQPQHF. CDR3 coding DNA: TGTGCCAGCAGGCCCCAGGACACGGGCAATCAGCCCCAGCATTTT.

This sequence joins TRBV4-3 and TRBJ2-1, with TRBD2 identical over 8 bases. The CDR3 is made up of 18 amino acids. Germline assignment: CDR1 LGHNA and CDR2 YSLEER. V lost 4 bases and J lost 2; bases outside the gene matches: 13. The CDR3 sequence: CASSPPGVAGTTYNEQFF. The CDR3 DNA follows: TGCGCCAGCAGCCCTCCAGGGGTAGCGGGGACTACCTACAATGAGCAGTTCTTC.

This clone was seen a handful of times. J is TRBJ1-4 and V is TRBV27, with no clear D. The CDR3 runs 15 residues. Trimming pared 7 bases from V and 7 bases from J, leaving 19 bases between. Germline loops: CDR1 MNHEY, CDR2 SMNVEV (reference sequence). The CDR3, as DNA: TGTGCCAGCAAGAGGATAAGTGAGGGTAGTGAAAAACTGTTTTTT. Its protein product is CASKRISEGSEKLFF. Full variable domain (outside the CDR3, taken from reference TRBV27 and TRBJ1-4): EAQVTQNPRYLITVTGKKLTVTCSQNMNHEYMSWYRQDPGLGLRQIYYSMNVEVTDKGDVPEGYKVSRKEKRNFPLILESPSPNQTSLYFCASKRISEGSEKLFFGSGTQLSVL.

The count of this clone is one. The V and J genes are TRBV2 and TRBJ1-2; TRBD1 matches at 8 bases. V shed 6 bases, J shed 2 bases, and the junction held 2 bases outside the gene matches. Germline CDR1 and CDR2: SNHLY and FYNNEI. The length of the CDR3 is 13 residues. CDR3 loop: CASSGQGNYGYTF. The CDR3 region has the DNA TGTGCCAGCAGCGGACAGGGAAACTATGGCTACACCTTC. Based on the CDR3 plus reference TRBV2 and TRBJ1-2, the full variable domain is EPEVTQTPSHQVTQMGQEVILRCVPISNHLYFYWYRQILGQKVEFLVSFYNNEISEKSEIFDDQFSVERPDGSNFTLKIRSTKLEDSAMYFCASSGQGNYGYTFGSGTRLTVV.

The sample holds a few counts of this clone. This chain connects TRBV5-1 to TRBJ2-3, with 7 bases aligning to TRBD1. Losses at the gene ends were 1 base for V and 4 bases for J; bases not matched to a gene: 9. The germline CDR1 and CDR2 sequences are SGHRS and YFSETQ. The CDR3 spans 16 residues. CDR3 sequence: CASSLRGRGPSDTQYF. The CDR3 region has the DNA TGCGCCAGCAGCTTGCGTGGTAGGGGGCCGTCAGATACGCAGTATTTT.

The gene calls are TRBV6-4 and TRBJ2-2; 10 nucleotides agree with TRBD1. Germline CDR1 and CDR2: MRHNA and SNTAGT. The CDR3 spans 15 residues. Trimming removed 6 bases from V and 6 bases from J; junction bases left unmatched: 7. CDR3 sequence (DNA): TGTGCCAGCAGACTCCGGGACAGGGGACCCGGGGAGCTGTTTTTT. The encoded protein is CASRLRDRGPGELFF.

This clone was counted a few times. V gene TRBV15 combines with J gene TRBJ2-3; a possible D gene is TRBD1 (7 bases). The V gene's germline CDR1 is LNHNV and CDR2 YYDKDF (reference sequence). This CDR3 has 15 amino acids. The V end lost 0 bases, the J end lost 3 bases, and 10 bases lay between the germline ends. The CDR3 region is CATSRDPGGTDTQYF. The CDR3 nucleotides are TGTGCCACCAGCAGAGATCCAGGGGGGACAGATACGCAGTATTTT.

DNA of the CDR3: TGTGCCAGCAGCCTCCGACAGACAGATACGCAGTATTTT. This encodes CASSLRQTDTQYF. This chain links TRBV13 with TRBJ2-3; possibly TRBD1 for D (5 bases). The V gene lost 5 bases and the J gene lost 3 bases, with 9 bases spanning the gap. CDR3 length equals 13 residues. Looked up from germline, CDR1 is PRHDT and CDR2 is FYEKMQ (reference sequence).

This clone was seen only once. This chain links TRBV27 with TRBJ1-2; tentative D call: TRBD1 (5 bases). Between the trimmed V and J ends, which lost 8 bases and 4 bases, there was a span of 14 bases. Germline lookup yields CDR1 MNHEY and CDR2 SMNVEV (reference sequence). The CDR3 sequence is 13 residues long. CDR3 DNA sequence: TGTGCCAGCCACCGGGGGAGCGGCTATGGCTACACCTTC. It yields the protein CASHRGSGYGYTF.

This clone was seen only a few times. The V gene is TRBV4-2, the J gene TRBJ1-2, with 8 positions matching TRBD1. With 3 bases clipped from V and 6 bases from J, the junction kept 9 bases outside the gene matches. The germline CDR1 and CDR2 sequences are LGHNA and YNFKEQ. CDR3 length: 15 residues. CDR3 coding DNA: TGTGCCAGCAGCCAGGACAGGGCCTTGGCGGATGGCTACACCTTC. This codes for CASSQDRALADGYTF.

The genes are TRBV10-2 and TRBJ1-2; 7 nucleotides line up with TRBD1. This CDR3 region has 14 residues. Germline loops: CDR1 WSHSY, CDR2 SAAADI. V trimming: 6 bases; J trimming: 5 bases; junction bases outside the gene matches: 9. In DNA form, the CDR3 reads TGCGCCAGCAGGCCCCCGGGACAGCCTTATGGCTACACCTTC. Residues: CASRPPGQPYGYTF.

The J gene is TRBJ1-4, the V gene TRBV6-6; possible D gene TRBD1, 6 bases. The CDR3 is 14 residues long. The germline V gene has CDR1 MNHNY and CDR2 SVGAGI (reference sequence). Trimming removed 5 bases from V and 5 bases from J, with 12 bases in between. The DNA of the CDR3 is TGTGCCAGCAGTAACGGACAGATGAATGAAAAACTGTTTTTT. It is translated as CASSNGQMNEKLFF.

The chain recombines TRBV5-5 with TRBJ2-6, with 7 bases that match TRBD1. J was trimmed by 0 bases and V by 3 bases; bases with no gene match: 9. Per the germline V gene, CDR1 is SGHKS and CDR2 is YYEKEE (reference sequence). This CDR3 comprises 18 residues. DNA of the CDR3: TGTGCCAGCAGCTGGTCGGACAGGCTGATCTCTGGGGCCAACGTCCTGACTTTC. This sequence encodes CASSWSDRLISGANVLTF.

The chain carries TRBV5-4 and TRBJ2-3, with D possibly matching TRBD1 (6 bases). Trimming cost V 4 bases and J 7 bases, with 19 bases left between them. The length of the CDR3 is 15 residues. From germline, CDR1 is SGHNT and CDR2 YYREEE (reference sequence). The DNA for the CDR3 is TGTGCCAGCAGCGCACCCAGGGGTACCCCCAATACGCAGTATTTT. Translation: CASSAPRGTPNTQYF.